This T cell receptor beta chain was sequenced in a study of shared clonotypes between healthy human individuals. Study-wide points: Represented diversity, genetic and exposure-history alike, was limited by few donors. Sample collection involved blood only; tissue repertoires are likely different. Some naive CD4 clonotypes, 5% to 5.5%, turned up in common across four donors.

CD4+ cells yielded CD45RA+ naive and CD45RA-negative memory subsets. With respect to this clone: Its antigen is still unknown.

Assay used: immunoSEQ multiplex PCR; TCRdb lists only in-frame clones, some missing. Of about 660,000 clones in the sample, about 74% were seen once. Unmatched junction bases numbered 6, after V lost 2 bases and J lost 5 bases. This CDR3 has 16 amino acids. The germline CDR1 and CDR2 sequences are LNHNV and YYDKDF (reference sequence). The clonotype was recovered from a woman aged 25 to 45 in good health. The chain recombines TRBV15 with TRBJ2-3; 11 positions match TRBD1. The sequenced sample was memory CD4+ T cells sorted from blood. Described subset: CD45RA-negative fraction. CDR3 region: CATSRTRTGGGDTQYF. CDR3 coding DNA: TGTGCCACCAGCAGAACCCGGACAGGGGGCGGAGATACGCAGTATTTT.